This TCR beta chain is drawn from a study of cytomegalovirus exposure and HLA in healthy donors. Study overall: As an earlier analysis found, 180 million or so T cells yielded about 120 million unique TCR beta sequences.

Per germline, CDR1 MNHEY and CDR2 SMNVEV (reference sequence). The CDR3 totals 17 residues. Details on this clone: Its antigen is as yet unknown. The junction shows a germline mismatch at one end, possibly a read error.

It was with 60 Vbeta and 13 Jbeta primers that the PCR ran. Repertoires were generated with immunoSEQ multiplex PCR, while TCRdb's copy carries only in-frame clones and drops some. In the table there are 60,000 to 95,000 clones, about four fifths of which are singletons. Study results and caveats: Later analysis identified 16,951 TCR beta sequences associated with HLA alleles, using a false discovery rate threshold of 0.05. Excluded were some V segments that proved indistinguishable, including TRBV6-2 and TRBV6-3. The study listed about 150 cytomegalovirus-associated TCR beta chains.

Sequenced material: PBMCs. This TCR came from a woman aged 40-49 years in good health and CMV-seropositive. The chain is built from TRBV27 and TRBJ2-3; possible D gene TRBD2, 6 bases. The CDR3 region is CASSFQGLASSTDTRYF. The CDR3 coding sequence is TGTGCCAGCAGTTTTCAGGGCCTAGCGTCTAGCACAGATACGCGGTATTTT.